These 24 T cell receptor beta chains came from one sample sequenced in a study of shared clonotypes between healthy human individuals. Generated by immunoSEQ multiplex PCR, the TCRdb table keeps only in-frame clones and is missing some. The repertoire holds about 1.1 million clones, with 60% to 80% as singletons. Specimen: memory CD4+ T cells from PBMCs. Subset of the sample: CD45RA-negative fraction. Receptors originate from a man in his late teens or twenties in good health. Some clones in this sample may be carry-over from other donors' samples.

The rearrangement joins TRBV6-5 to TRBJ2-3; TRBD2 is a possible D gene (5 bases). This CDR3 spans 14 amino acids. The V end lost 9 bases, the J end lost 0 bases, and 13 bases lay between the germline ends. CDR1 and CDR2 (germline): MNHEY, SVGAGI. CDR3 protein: CASGGRGSTDTQYF. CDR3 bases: TGTGCCAGTGGCGGGCGCGGCAGCACAGATACGCAGTATTTT.

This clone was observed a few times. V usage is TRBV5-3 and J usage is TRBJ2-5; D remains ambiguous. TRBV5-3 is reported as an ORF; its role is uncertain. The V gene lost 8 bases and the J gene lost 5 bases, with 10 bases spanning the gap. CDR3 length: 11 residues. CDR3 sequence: CASSEGETQYF. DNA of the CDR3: TGTGCCAGCAGCGAAGGGGAGACCCAGTACTTC.

The DNA for the CDR3 is TGTGCCAGCAGCCAAGATCGGGGAAGGAGTGAGCAGTTCTTC. Translation: CASSQDRGRSEQFF. The chain employs TRBV4-2 and TRBJ2-1; D might be TRBD2 (5 bases). The V and J ends lost 0 bases and 9 bases respectively, with 12 bases between them. The CDR3 consists of 14 residues. From germline, CDR1 is LGHNA and CDR2 YNFKEQ.

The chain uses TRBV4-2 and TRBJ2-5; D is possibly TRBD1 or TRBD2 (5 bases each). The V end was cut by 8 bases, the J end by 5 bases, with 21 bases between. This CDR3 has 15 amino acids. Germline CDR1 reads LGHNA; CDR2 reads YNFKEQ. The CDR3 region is CASGLSGAFRETQYF. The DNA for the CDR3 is TGTGCCAGCGGTCTTTCCGGGGCCTTTCGGGAGACCCAGTACTTC.

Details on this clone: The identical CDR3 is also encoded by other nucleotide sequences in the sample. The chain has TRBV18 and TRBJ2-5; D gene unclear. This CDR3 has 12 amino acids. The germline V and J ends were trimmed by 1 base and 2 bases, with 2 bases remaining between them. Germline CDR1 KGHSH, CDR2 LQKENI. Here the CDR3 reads CASSPLQETQYF. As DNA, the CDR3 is TGTGCCAGCTCACCACTTCAAGAGACCCAGTACTTC.

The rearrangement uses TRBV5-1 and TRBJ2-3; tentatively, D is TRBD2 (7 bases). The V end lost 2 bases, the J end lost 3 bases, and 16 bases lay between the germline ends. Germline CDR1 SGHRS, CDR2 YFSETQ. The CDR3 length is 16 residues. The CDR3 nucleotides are TGCGCCAGCAGCTTAGGGGGGGCTTTCGGGACAGATACGCAGTATTTT. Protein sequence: CASSLGGAFGTDTQYF.

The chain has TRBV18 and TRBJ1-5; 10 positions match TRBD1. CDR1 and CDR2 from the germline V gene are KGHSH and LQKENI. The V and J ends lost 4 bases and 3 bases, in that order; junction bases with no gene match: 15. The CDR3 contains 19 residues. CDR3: CASSQGDRGLRAFNQPQHF. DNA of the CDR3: TGTGCCAGCTCACAAGGAGACAGGGGGCTCCGGGCCTTCAATCAGCCCCAGCATTTT.

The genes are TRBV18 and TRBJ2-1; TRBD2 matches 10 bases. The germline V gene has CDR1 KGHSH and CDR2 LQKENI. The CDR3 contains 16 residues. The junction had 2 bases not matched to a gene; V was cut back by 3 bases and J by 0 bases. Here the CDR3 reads CASSPGLAYSYNEQFF. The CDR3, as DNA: TGTGCCAGCTCACCGGGACTAGCGTACTCCTACAATGAGCAGTTCTTC.

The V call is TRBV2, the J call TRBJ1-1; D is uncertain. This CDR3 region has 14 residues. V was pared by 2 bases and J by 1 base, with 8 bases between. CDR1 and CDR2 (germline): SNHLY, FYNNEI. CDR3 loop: CASSEISGNTEAFF. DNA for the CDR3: TGTGCCAGCAGTGAAATTAGCGGGAACACTGAAGCTTTCTTT.

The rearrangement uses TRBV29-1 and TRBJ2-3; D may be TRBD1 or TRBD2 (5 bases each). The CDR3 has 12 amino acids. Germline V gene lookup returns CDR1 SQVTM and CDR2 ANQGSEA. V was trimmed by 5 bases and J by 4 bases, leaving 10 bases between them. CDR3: CSVILGADTQYF. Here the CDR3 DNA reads TGCAGCGTTATACTAGGGGCAGATACGCAGTATTTT.

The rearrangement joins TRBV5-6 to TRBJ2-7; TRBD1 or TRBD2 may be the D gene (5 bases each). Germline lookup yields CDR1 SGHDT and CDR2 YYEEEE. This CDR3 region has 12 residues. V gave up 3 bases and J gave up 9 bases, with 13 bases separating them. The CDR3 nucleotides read TGTGCCAGCAGCTCGTCGGCTGGGGGGCAGTACTTC. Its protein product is CASSSSAGGQYF. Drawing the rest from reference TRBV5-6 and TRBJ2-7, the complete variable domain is DAGVTQSPTHLIKTRGQQVTLRCSPKSGHDTVSWYQQALGQGPQFIFQYYEEEERQRGNFPDRFSGHQFPNYSSELNVNALLLGDSALYLCASSSSAGGQYFGPGTRLTVT.

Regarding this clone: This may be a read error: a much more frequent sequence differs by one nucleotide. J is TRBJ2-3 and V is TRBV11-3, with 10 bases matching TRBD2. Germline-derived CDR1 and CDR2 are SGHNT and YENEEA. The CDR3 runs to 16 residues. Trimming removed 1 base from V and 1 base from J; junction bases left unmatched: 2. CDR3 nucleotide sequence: TGTGCCAGCAGCTTAGGACTAGCGGGCCGCACAGATACGCAGTATTTT. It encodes CASSLGLAGRTDTQYF.

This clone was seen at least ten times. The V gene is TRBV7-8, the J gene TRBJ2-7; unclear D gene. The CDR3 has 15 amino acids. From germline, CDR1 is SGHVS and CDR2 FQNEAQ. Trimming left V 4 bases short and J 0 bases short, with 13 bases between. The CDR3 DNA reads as TGTGCCAGCAGCTCACCGGGCCGCAGCTCCTACGAGCAGTACTTC. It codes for CASSSPGRSSYEQYF.

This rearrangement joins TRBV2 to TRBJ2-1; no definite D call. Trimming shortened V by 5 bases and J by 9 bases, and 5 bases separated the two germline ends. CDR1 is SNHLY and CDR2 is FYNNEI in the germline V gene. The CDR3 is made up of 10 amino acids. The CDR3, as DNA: TGTGCCAGCAGTTTCAGTGAGCAGTTCTTC. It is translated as CASSFSEQFF.

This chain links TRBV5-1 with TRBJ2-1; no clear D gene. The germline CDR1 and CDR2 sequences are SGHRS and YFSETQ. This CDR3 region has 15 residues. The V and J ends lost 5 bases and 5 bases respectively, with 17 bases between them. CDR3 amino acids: CASRANGPPHNEQFF. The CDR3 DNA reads TGCGCCAGCAGGGCTAACGGGCCGCCCCACAATGAGCAGTTCTTC.

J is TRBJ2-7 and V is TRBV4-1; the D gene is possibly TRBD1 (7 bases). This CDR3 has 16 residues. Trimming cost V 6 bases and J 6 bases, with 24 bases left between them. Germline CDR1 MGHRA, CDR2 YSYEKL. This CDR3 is CASRPLTVNQGGEQYF. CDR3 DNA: TGCGCCAGCAGGCCTTTAACCGTCAATCAGGGGGGCGAGCAGTACTTC.

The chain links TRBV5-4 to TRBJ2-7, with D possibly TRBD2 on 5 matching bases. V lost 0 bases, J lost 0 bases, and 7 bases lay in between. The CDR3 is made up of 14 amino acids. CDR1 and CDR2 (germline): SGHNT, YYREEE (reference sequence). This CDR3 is CASSLDRDSYEQYF. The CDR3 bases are TGTGCCAGCAGCTTGGATCGGGACTCCTACGAGCAGTACTTC.

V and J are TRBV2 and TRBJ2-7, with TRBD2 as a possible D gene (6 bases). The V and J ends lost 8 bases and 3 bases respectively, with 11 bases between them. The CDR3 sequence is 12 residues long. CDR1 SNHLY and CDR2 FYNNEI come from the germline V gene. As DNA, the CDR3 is TGTGCCAGCCGGGACTTTCGCTACGAGCAGTACTTC. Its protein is CASRDFRYEQYF.

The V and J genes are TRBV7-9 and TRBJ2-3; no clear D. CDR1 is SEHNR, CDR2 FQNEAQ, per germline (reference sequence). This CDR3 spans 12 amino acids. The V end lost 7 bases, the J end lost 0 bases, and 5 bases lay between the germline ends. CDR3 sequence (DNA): TGTGCCAGCACCGGGAGCACAGATACGCAGTATTTT. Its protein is CASTGSTDTQYF. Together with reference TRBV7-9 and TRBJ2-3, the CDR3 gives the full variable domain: DTGVSQNPRHKITKRGQNVTFRCDPISEHNRLYWYRQTLGQGPEFLTYFQNEAQLEKSRLLSDRFSAERPKGSFSTLEIQRTEQGDSAMYLCASTGSTDTQYFGPGTRLTVL.

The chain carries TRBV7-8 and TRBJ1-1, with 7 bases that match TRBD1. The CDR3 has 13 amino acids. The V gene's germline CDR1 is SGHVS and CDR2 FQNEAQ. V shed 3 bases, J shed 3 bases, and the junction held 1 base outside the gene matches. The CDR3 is CASSFDRDTEAFF. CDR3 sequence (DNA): TGTGCCAGCAGCTTTGACAGGGACACTGAAGCTTTCTTT.

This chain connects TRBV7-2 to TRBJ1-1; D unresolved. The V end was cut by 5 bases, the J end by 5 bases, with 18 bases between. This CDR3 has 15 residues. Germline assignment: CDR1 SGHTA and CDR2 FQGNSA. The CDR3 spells CASSPWWLNGTEAFF. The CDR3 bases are TGTGCCAGCAGCCCCTGGTGGCTTAACGGGACTGAAGCTTTCTTT.

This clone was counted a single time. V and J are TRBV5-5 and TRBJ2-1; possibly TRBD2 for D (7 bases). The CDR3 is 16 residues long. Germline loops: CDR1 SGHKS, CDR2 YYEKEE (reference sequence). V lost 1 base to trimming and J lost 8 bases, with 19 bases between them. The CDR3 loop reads CASSLMGGRDYYEQFF. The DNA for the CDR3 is TGTGCCAGCAGCTTGATGGGGGGGCGCGATTACTATGAGCAGTTCTTC.

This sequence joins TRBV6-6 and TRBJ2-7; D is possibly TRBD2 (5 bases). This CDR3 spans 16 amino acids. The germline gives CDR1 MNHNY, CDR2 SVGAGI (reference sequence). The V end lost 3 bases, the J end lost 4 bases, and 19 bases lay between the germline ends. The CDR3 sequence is CASSYLNTPDYYEQYF. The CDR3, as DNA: TGTGCCAGCAGTTATCTTAACACACCAGACTATTACGAGCAGTACTTC.

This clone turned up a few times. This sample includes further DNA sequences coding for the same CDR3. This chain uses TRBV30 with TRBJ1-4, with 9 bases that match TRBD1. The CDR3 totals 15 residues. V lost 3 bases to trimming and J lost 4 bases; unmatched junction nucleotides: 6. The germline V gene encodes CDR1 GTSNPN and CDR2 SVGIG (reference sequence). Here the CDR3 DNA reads TGTGCCTGGAGCCAAGGGACAGGGCTTAATGAAAAACTGTTTTTT. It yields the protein CAWSQGTGLNEKLFF.